This TCR beta chain was identified during a study of regulatory T cells in long-lasting Graves disease. Arm-PCR with iRepertoire HTBI primers amplified the CDR3 regions for these TCR beta libraries. MiXCR was run by TCRdb on the multiplex PCR reads, yielding one entry per CDR3 protein. The sample holds about 540,000 distinct CDR3 sequences, less than 15% seen once. Germline CDR1 reads SGHAT; CDR2 reads FQDESV (reference sequence). There are 12 residues in the CDR3. V lost 3 bases to trimming and J lost 4 bases, with 7 bases between them. Concerning this clonotype: This likely traces to a read error, being one base from a far larger clone.

Time point: newly diagnosed GD, antithyroid drugs for less than 3 months. Making the TCR library involved RNA that had been extracted from PBMCs. These same records also appear under a second study, on T cells in Graves' hyperthyroidism and ophthalmopathy. Turning to that study: Graves' hyperthyroidism without ophthalmopathy progression within 18 months was termed stable. Most thyroid clonotypes expanded above 0.001 appeared in blood too.

The sequencing used peripheral blood mononuclear cells (PBMCs), collected at new diagnosis, from a patient treated with antithyroid drugs. This TCR was sampled from a man aged 25-45 years with Graves disease. The chain links TRBV11-1 to TRBJ2-7; D unclear. The CDR3 DNA is TGTGCCAGCAGCTTCGGCCGATACGAGCAGTACTTC. This translates into CASSFGRYEQYF.